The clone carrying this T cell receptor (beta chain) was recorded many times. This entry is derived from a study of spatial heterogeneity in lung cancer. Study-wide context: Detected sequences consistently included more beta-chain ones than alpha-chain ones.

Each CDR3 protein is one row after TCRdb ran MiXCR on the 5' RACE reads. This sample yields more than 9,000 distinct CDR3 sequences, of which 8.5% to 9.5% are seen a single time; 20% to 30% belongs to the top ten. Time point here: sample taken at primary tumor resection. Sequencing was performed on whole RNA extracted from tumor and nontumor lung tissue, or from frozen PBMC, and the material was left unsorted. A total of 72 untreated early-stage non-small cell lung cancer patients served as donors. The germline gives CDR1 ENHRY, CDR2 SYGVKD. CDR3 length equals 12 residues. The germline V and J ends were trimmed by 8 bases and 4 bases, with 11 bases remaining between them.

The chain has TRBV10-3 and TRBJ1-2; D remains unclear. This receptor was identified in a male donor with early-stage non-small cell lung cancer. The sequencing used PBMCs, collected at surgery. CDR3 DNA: TGTGCCATCGGGTGGGGTAGCTATGGCTACACCTTC. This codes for CAIGWGSYGYTF.